A single sample is the source of the 29 T cell receptor beta chains below, sequenced in a study of blood T cell repertoires in COVID-19. Clones were read by immunoSEQ multiplex PCR, and TCRdb kept only the in-frame ones, dropping some. The data contain some 200,000 clones, roughly four fifths of them singletons. Sequenced input: peripheral blood. The receptors originated from a woman aged 50 to 60 with active or convalescent COVID-19.

This sequence joins TRBV19 and TRBJ2-7, with 11 bases aligning to TRBD1. The CDR3 covers 15 residues. CDR1 and CDR2 (germline): LNHDA, SQIVND (reference sequence). The junction had 5 bases not matched to a gene; V was cut back by 4 bases and J by 3 bases. The CDR3 nucleotides are TGTGCCAGTAGTAGGAGGGGACAGGGGGACTACGAGCAGTACGTC. Residues: CASSRRGQGDYEQYV.

This chain links TRBV5-1 with TRBJ1-2; tentative D call: TRBD1 (6 bases). Germline CDR1 is SGHRS and CDR2 is YFSETQ. Trimming stripped 0 bases from V and 6 bases from J, with 12 bases between. The length of the CDR3 is 14 residues. CDR3 sequence: CASSLGDTSDGYTF. The CDR3 DNA reads TGCGCCAGCAGCTTGGGGGACACCTCGGATGGCTACACCTTC.

J is TRBJ2-6 and V is TRBV10-3; D is perhaps TRBD1 (6 bases). This CDR3 is built from 17 residues. Germline V gene data show CDR1 as ENHRY and CDR2 as SYGVKD. The V end was cut by 4 bases, the J end by 0 bases, with 13 bases between. CDR3 nucleotides: TGTGCCATCAGTGGGATACAGGGAGCCTCTGGGGCCAACGTCCTGACTTTC. Amino acid sequence: CAISGIQGASGANVLTF.

J is TRBJ2-6 and V is TRBV29-1; the D is unclear. This CDR3 region has 13 residues. The V end was cut by 5 bases, the J end by 0 bases, with 5 bases between. The germline V gene encodes CDR1 SQVTM and CDR2 ANQGSEA. The CDR3, as DNA: TGCAGCGTTCGTCCCTCTGGGGCCAACGTCCTGACTTTC. The encoded protein is CSVRPSGANVLTF.

This clone was observed a few times. The chain combines TRBV28 with TRBJ2-3; TRBD1 matches 7 bases. Germline V gene sequence: CDR1 MDHEN, CDR2 SYDVKM. This CDR3 has 15 amino acids. The V gene end was trimmed by 5 bases and the J gene end by 3 bases; junction bases not matched to a gene: 8. As DNA, the CDR3 is TGTGCCAGCAGTGTGACAGGGAACCCAACAGATACGCAGTATTTT. It encodes CASSVTGNPTDTQYF.

V usage is TRBV6-5 and J usage is TRBJ2-2; weak D call: TRBD2 (5 bases). Germline V gene sequence: CDR1 MNHEY, CDR2 SVGAGI. The CDR3 length is 15 residues. V dropped 6 bases and J dropped 2 bases, with 13 bases sitting between them. CDR3 in DNA: TGTGCCAGCAGACCTCCTCGGGGTAACACCGGGGAGCTGTTTTTT. Amino acids: CASRPPRGNTGELFF.

The V gene is TRBV5-4, the J gene TRBJ2-5; tentatively, D is TRBD1 (6 bases). V dropped 4 bases and J dropped 1 base, with 14 bases sitting between them. The germline gives CDR1 SGHNT, CDR2 YYREEE (reference sequence). This CDR3 comprises 15 residues. CDR3 in DNA: TGTGCCAGCAGCCCTCGAGTGGGGGCCCAAGAGACCCAGTACTTC. It is translated as CASSPRVGAQETQYF. Based on the CDR3 plus reference TRBV5-4 and TRBJ2-5, the full variable domain is ETGVTQSPTHLIKTRGQQVTLRCSSQSGHNTVSWYQQALGQGPQFIFQYYREEENGRGNFPPRFSGLQFPNYSSELNVNALELDDSALYLCASSPRVGAQETQYFGPGTRLLVL.

This clone has only a few counts. This sequence joins TRBV13 and TRBJ2-3; 8 bases fit TRBD2. CDR1 is PRHDT and CDR2 is FYEKMQ in the germline V gene (reference sequence). The junction had 5 bases not matched to a gene; V was cut back by 1 base and J by 2 bases. This CDR3 comprises 16 residues. The CDR3 reads CASSLVTSGATDTQYF. CDR3 sequence (DNA): TGTGCCAGCAGCTTAGTCACTAGCGGAGCCACAGATACGCAGTATTTT.

This chain joins TRBV19 and TRBJ1-4, with 7 positions matching TRBD1. The germline gives CDR1 LNHDA, CDR2 SQIVND (reference sequence). After removal of 5 bases from V and 6 bases from J, the junction contained 6 bases not matched to a gene. The length of the CDR3 is 14 residues. The CDR3, as DNA: TGTGCCAGTAGTGCGACAGGGAGATATGAAAAACTGTTTTTT. It specifies CASSATGRYEKLFF. Complete variable domain (other parts from reference TRBV19 and TRBJ1-4): DGGITQSPKYLFRKEGQNVTLSCEQNLNHDAMYWYRQDPGQGLRLIYYSQIVNDFQKGDIAEGYSVSREKKESFPLTVTSAQKNPTAFYLCASSATGRYEKLFFGSGTQLSVL.

This chain joins TRBV29-1 and TRBJ2-6, with TRBD1 matching 7 bases. Trimming at V came to 8 bases and at J to 2 bases, leaving 3 bases not matched to a gene. The germline CDR1 and CDR2 sequences are SQVTM and ANQGSEA. The CDR3 extends over 13 amino acids. The CDR3 region has the DNA TGCAGCACAAGGGGGCCTGGGGCCAACGTCCTGACTTTC. Translated, it gives CSTRGPGANVLTF.

This clone has only a few counts. This chain links TRBV10-1 with TRBJ2-2; 7 nucleotides align to TRBD1. Losses at the gene ends were 3 bases for V and 3 bases for J; bases not matched to a gene: 1. The CDR3 runs to 14 residues. The germline V gene has CDR1 WNHNN and CDR2 SYGVQD (reference sequence). The CDR3, as DNA: TGCGCCAGCAGTGAAGGGACAGACACCGGGGAGCTGTTTTTT. Translated: CASSEGTDTGELFF.

The genes are TRBV7-7 and TRBJ2-3; 9 bases are a match to TRBD2. V lost 2 bases and J lost 2; bases outside the gene matches: 5. This CDR3 region has 16 residues. Germline CDR1 reads SSHAT; CDR2 reads FNYEAQ (reference sequence). Here the CDR3 reads CASSLTAGGLTDTQYF. The CDR3 nucleotides read TGTGCCAGCAGCTTAACAGCGGGGGGCCTCACAGATACGCAGTATTTT.

The V and J genes are TRBV28 and TRBJ2-3; D may be TRBD2 (6 bases). The CDR3 length is 15 residues. CDR1 MDHEN and CDR2 SYDVKM come from the germline V gene. The V end lost 8 bases, the J end lost 5 bases, and 20 bases lay between the germline ends. The CDR3 spells CASSGVGRAGDTQYF. As DNA, the CDR3 is TGTGCCAGCTCGGGGGTTGGCAGGGCGGGAGATACGCAGTATTTT.

The sample holds a few counts of this clone. The chain carries TRBV5-6 and TRBJ2-7; 10 positions match TRBD1. This CDR3 spans 16 amino acids. Germline assignment: CDR1 SGHDT and CDR2 YYEEEE. V shed 0 bases, J shed 4 bases, and the junction held 7 bases outside the gene matches. The CDR3 sequence: CASSLGRDRGGYEQYF. The CDR3 DNA is TGTGCCAGCAGCTTGGGTAGGGACAGGGGTGGGTACGAGCAGTACTTC.

The chain recombines TRBV24-1 with TRBJ1-2, with D possibly matching TRBD1 (6 bases). The V gene lost 2 bases and the J gene lost 3 bases, with 15 bases spanning the gap. The CDR3 is made up of 16 amino acids. CDR1 is KGHDR, CDR2 SFDVKD, per germline. This CDR3 is CATSDSTPGGYYGYTF. The DNA of the CDR3 is TGTGCCACCAGTGATTCGACCCCGGGGGGCTACTATGGCTACACCTTC.

About this clone: Other DNA sequences in the sample encode the same CDR3. In nucleotides, the CDR3 is TGCGCCAGCAGCTTAGAACGGTCCTACGAGCAGTACTTC. Protein: CASSLERSYEQYF. V usage is TRBV5-1 and J usage is TRBJ2-7, with D unclear. V was trimmed by 2 bases and J by 1 base, leaving 7 bases between them. Germline V gene data show CDR1 as SGHRS and CDR2 as YFSETQ. The length of the CDR3 is 13 residues.

CDR3 DNA sequence: TGTGCCACCAGTGACACAGGGGGTACTGATGAAAAACTGTTTTTT. It encodes CATSDTGGTDEKLFF. The genes are TRBV24-1 and TRBJ1-4; TRBD1 agrees at 8 bases. Unmatched junction bases numbered 6, after V lost 4 bases and J lost 6 bases. This CDR3 has 15 amino acids. Germline V CDR1 and CDR2: KGHDR, SFDVKD.

This chain links TRBV11-2 with TRBJ2-2, with 9 bases lining up with TRBD2. The V segment lost 6 bases and the J segment 5 bases; nucleotides outside the gene matches: 10. Germline V gives CDR1 SGHAT, CDR2 FQNNGV. This CDR3 is 16 amino acids long. The CDR3 spells CASSLSGSLKTGELFF. CDR3 sequence (DNA): TGTGCCAGCAGTCTTAGCGGGAGCCTAAAGACCGGGGAGCTGTTTTTT.

The chain uses TRBV30 and TRBJ2-7; 8 nucleotides agree with TRBD2. CDR1 GTSNPN and CDR2 SVGIG come from the germline V gene (reference sequence). J gave up 5 bases and V 7 bases, and 10 bases lay outside the gene matches. The CDR3 is made up of 13 amino acids. This CDR3 reads CASGREGRHEQYF. In DNA form, the CDR3 reads TGTGCCTCCGGCCGGGAGGGCCGTCACGAGCAGTACTTC.

The gene calls are TRBV27 and TRBJ1-1, with D possibly TRBD1 on 6 matching bases. Germline V gives CDR1 MNHEY, CDR2 SMNVEV (reference sequence). Deletions cut 5 bases from V and 0 bases from J, with 16 bases between. This CDR3 comprises 16 residues. As DNA, the CDR3 is TGTGCCAGCAGTCCCCCCCAGACAGGCATGAACACTGAAGCTTTCTTT. Its protein product is CASSPPQTGMNTEAFF.

This clone was observed once. The V call is TRBV7-2, the J call TRBJ2-3; the match to TRBD2 covers 8 bases. V trimming: 4 bases; J trimming: 2 bases; junction bases outside the gene matches: 2. Germline values: CDR1 SGHTA, CDR2 FQGNSA. The CDR3 has 14 amino acids. CDR3 DNA: TGTGCCAGCAGCTCCGGACTAGCCACAGATACGCAGTATTTT. It is translated as CASSSGLATDTQYF.

V is TRBV19 and J is TRBJ1-6; tentative D call: TRBD1 (5 bases). Trimming took off 6 bases at V and 8 bases at J, with 14 bases between the two ends. The CDR3 contains 14 residues. The germline gives CDR1 LNHDA, CDR2 SQIVND (reference sequence). For the CDR3, the DNA is TGTGCCAGTAGAAAATCTGACAGTTATTCACCCCTCCACTTT. It codes for CASRKSDSYSPLHF.

The chain recombines TRBV2 with TRBJ1-2; D perhaps matches TRBD1 (6 bases). CDR3 size: 15 residues. Germline V gene sequence: CDR1 SNHLY, CDR2 FYNNEI. V lost 7 bases to trimming and J lost 7 bases, with 22 bases between them. In nucleotides, the CDR3 is TGTGCCAGCAAGTACAGTACGACAGGATCGTCTGGCTACACCTTC. Protein sequence: CASKYSTTGSSGYTF. The whole variable domain, remainder taken from reference TRBV2 and TRBJ1-2, is EPEVTQTPSHQVTQMGQEVILRCVPISNHLYFYWYRQILGQKVEFLVSFYNNEISEKSEIFDDQFSVERPDGSNFTLKIRSTKLEDSAMYFCASKYSTTGSSGYTFGSGTRLTVV.

The DNA for the CDR3 is TGTGCCAGCAGTTACTCGAGCAGGGCGGACATTCAGTACTTC. Protein product: CASSYSSRADIQYF. The V gene is TRBV6-5, the J gene TRBJ2-4; D is possibly TRBD1 (5 bases). Trimming took off 0 bases at V and 8 bases at J, with 11 bases between the two ends. This CDR3 has 14 residues. Germline V gene data show CDR1 as MNHEY and CDR2 as SVGAGI.

The V gene is TRBV6-5, the J gene TRBJ2-7, with D hard to call. From germline, CDR1 is MNHEY and CDR2 SVGAGI. The CDR3 sequence is 10 residues long. V lost 5 bases, J lost 6 bases, and 5 bases lay in between. This CDR3 reads CASSPGEQYV. CDR3 nucleotide sequence: TGTGCCAGCAGTCCGGGCGAGCAGTACGTC.

The gene calls are TRBV6-5 and TRBJ1-6; no clear D. CDR3 length equals 15 residues. Germline V gene sequence: CDR1 MNHEY, CDR2 SVGAGI. V lost 5 bases to trimming and J lost 0 bases, with 8 bases between them. The CDR3 region has the DNA TGTGCCAGCAGTATTGGGAGCTCCTATAATTCACCCCTCCACTTT. Translated: CASSIGSSYNSPLHF.

The chain uses TRBV2 and TRBJ1-6; D unresolved. CDR1 and CDR2 (germline): SNHLY, FYNNEI. Trimming stripped 6 bases from V and 7 bases from J, with 10 bases between. The CDR3 extends over 13 amino acids. CDR3 DNA sequence: TGTGCCAGCAGATTAGAGACAAATTCACCCCTCCACTTT. It codes for CASRLETNSPLHF.

The chain employs TRBV5-7 and TRBJ2-7; D ambiguous. TRBV5-7 is reported as an ORF; its role is uncertain. CDR3 length: 14 amino acids. V was pared by 0 bases and J by 0 bases, with 7 bases between. The CDR3 bases are TGTGCCAGCAGCTTGGCCATCGGCTCCTACGAGCAGTACGTC. Its protein is CASSLAIGSYEQYV.

The CDR3 sequence: CASSLGRVGELFF. The CDR3 DNA reads as TGTGCCAGCAGTTTAGGCAGGGTAGGGGAGCTGTTTTTT. The V call is TRBV12-3 or TRBV12-4, the J call TRBJ2-2; maybe TRBD1 (5 bases). Between the trimmed V and J ends, which lost 1 base and 8 bases, there was a span of 8 bases. This CDR3 spans 13 amino acids.